Listed below are T cell receptor beta chains from one sample, sequenced in a study of post-analysis software for immune sequencing data. Each CDR3 protein is one row after TCRdb ran MiXCR on the PCR reads. The profile shows 450,000 to 700,000 distinct CDR3 sequences, 44% of them singletons. Material for sequencing was blood. The source is a girl between 10 and 17 years old with multiple sclerosis. CDR3s include the opening cysteine and the closing phenylalanine or tryptophan. A D gene is named only where the DNA matches it firmly. A row's size may be missing; if present it is once, few, many or a size class.

clone size,D gene,J gene,V gene,CDR3 protein,CDR3 DNA
.,TRBD1,TRBJ2-7,TRBV7-6,CASGQGQGAIYEQYF,TGTGCCAGCGGCCAGGGACAGGGGGCGATTTACGAGCAGTACTTC
few,TRBD1,TRBJ2-3,TRBV9,CASSVTGQTDTQYF,TGTGCCAGCAGCGTGACAGGGCAGACAGATACGCAGTATTTT
few,.,TRBJ2-3,TRBV3-1,CASSQWGDTQYF,TGTGCCAGCAGCCAATGGGGAGATACGCAGTATTTT
.,.,TRBJ1-6,TRBV6-6,CASSSVSGSPPHF,TGTGCCAGCAGTTCCGTTTCGGGTTCACCCCCCCACTTT
few,.,TRBJ1-2,TRBV6-6,CASTPRDSYGYTF,TGTGCCAGCACCCCCAGGGACTCTTATGGCTACACCTTC
few,TRBD1,TRBJ2-7,TRBV9,CASSGRDSLYEQYF,TGTGCCAGCAGCGGCCGGGACAGCCTCTACGAGCAGTACTTC
once,TRBD2,TRBJ2-2,TRBV5-1,CASSPGLGLAENTGELFF,TGCGCCAGCAGCCCGGGGCTGGGACTAGCGGAAAACACCGGGGAGCTGTTTTTT
once,TRBD1,TRBJ1-1,TRBV3-1,CASSPGTGGNTEAFF,TGTGCCAGCAGCCCGGGGACAGGGGGGAACACTGAAGCTTTCTTT
.,.,TRBJ2-1,TRBV29-1,CSVEWVYEQFF,TGCAGCGTTGAGTGGGTCTATGAGCAGTTCTTC
.,TRBD1,TRBJ2-5,TRBV20-1,CSASLGQGSLLQETQYF,TGCAGTGCTTCGCTAGGACAGGGGTCACTTCTTCAAGAGACCCAGTACTTC
.,.,TRBJ2-1,TRBV5-4,CASSLGFIRGRRDNEQFF,TGTGCCAGCAGCTTGGGTTTCATCCGGGGCAGGAGAGACAATGAGCAGTTCTTC
many,.,TRBJ2-7,TRBV4-1,CASSRYRDGSYEQYF,TGCGCCAGCAGCCGGTACCGGGACGGATCCTACGAGCAGTACTTC
.,TRBD1,TRBJ2-1,TRBV24-1,CATSVRGQGSYNEQFF,TGTGCCACCAGTGTCCGTGGACAGGGCTCCTACAATGAGCAGTTCTTC
.,.,TRBJ1-2,TRBV20-1,CSARAQKANYGYTF,TGCAGTGCTAGAGCACAGAAAGCTAACTATGGCTACACCTTC
.,TRBD1,TRBJ1-1,TRBV29-1,CSGGQGLGTEAFF,TGCAGCGGGGGACAGGGTTTAGGCACTGAAGCTTTCTTT
few,TRBD1,TRBJ1-2,TRBV5-1,CASSLTGGAGYTF,TGCGCCAGCAGCTTGACAGGGGGCGCTGGCTACACCTTC
.,TRBD1,TRBJ2-1,TRBV20-1,CSANRDRLYNEQFF,TGCAGTGCTAACCGGGACAGACTCTACAATGAGCAGTTCTTC
.,.,TRBJ2-6,TRBV12-5,CASGFPTSGANVLTF,TGTGCTAGTGGGTTTCCAACCTCTGGGGCCAACGTCCTGACTTTC
.,.,TRBJ2-1,TRBV6-5,CASAISQVGIVNEQFF,TGTGCCAGCGCGATTAGCCAGGTCGGAATCGTCAATGAGCAGTTCTTC
few,.,TRBJ2-5,TRBV9,CASSVEGVAYEEQYF,TGTGCCAGCAGCGTAGAGGGGGTAGCCTACGAGGAGCAGTACTTC
.,.,TRBJ2-7,TRBV12-3/TRBV12-4,CASSLKGVYEQYF,TGTGCCAGCAGCCTTAAGGGGGTCTACGAGCAGTACTTC
.,TRBD2,TRBJ2-5,TRBV5-1,CASSLAAGVVETQYF,TGCGCCAGCAGCTTGGCTGCGGGGGTAGTGGAGACCCAGTACTTC
few,.,TRBJ2-1,TRBV7-6,CASSLTQSEQFF,TGTGCCAGCAGCTTAACCCAAAGTGAGCAGTTCTTC
few,TRBD1,TRBJ1-2,TRBV7-9,CASSWTGGLDGYTF,TGTGCCAGCAGCTGGACAGGGGGCCTGGATGGCTACACCTTC
.,TRBD1,TRBJ2-7,TRBV7-9,CASSVGQEITYEQYF,TGTGCCAGCAGCGTGGGACAGGAGATTACCTACGAGCAGTACTTC
few,.,TRBJ1-6,TRBV5-1,CASSLNRDNSPLHF,TGCGCCAGCAGCTTGAACAGGGACAATTCACCCCTCCACTTT
few,TRBD1,TRBJ2-3,TRBV5-1,CASSYLRQGGDTQYF,TGCGCCAGCAGCTACCTTCGACAGGGTGGAGATACGCAGTATTTT